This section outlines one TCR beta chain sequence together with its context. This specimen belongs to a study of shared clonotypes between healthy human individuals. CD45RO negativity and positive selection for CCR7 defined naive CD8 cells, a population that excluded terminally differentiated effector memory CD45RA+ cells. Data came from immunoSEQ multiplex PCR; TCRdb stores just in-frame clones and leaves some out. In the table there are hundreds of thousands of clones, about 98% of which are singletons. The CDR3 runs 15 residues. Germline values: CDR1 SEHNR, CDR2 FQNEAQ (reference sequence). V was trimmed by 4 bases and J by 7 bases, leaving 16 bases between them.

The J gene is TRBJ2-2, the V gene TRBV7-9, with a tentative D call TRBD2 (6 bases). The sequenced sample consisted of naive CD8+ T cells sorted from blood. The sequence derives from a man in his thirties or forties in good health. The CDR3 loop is CASSSPTSLHGELFF. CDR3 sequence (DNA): TGTGCCAGCAGCTCGCCGACTAGTTTGCACGGGGAGCTGTTTTTT.